This T cell receptor (beta chain) was found in a study of post-analysis software for immune sequencing data (dated by TCRdb to about 2015). For context, the study as a whole: Disease courses on record covered relapsing-remitting, secondary progressive and progressive-relapsing multiple sclerosis, though some patients had no subtype annotation. A subset of samples was prepared in parallel using single-end sample barcoding, then pooled and co-amplified after Illumina adapter ligation. The patient repertoires were set against about eleven previously published healthy control repertoires from donors whose ages ranged from about 6 to 25 years. What the study reported, not specific to this receptor: Strong co-clustering of samples prepared in the same batch was shown by direct clustering with F measure, prompting a batch-effect correction. The control group was slightly older than the multiple sclerosis patient group. Patients showed significantly higher frequencies than controls for a few TRBV segments, among them TRBV5-6, TRBV5-1 and TRBV20-1. Normalized Chao1 diversity was significantly lower in multiple sclerosis patients than controls, suggesting substantial peripheral T-cell clonal expansion.

To demonstrate the VDJtools post-analysis software, TCR beta repertoires were profiled from the peripheral blood of some 12 young patients with multiple sclerosis. The multiple sclerosis patients were children and adolescents between roughly 6 and 17 years of age. Library preparation employed PCR. Instrument used: Illumina HiSeq 2500. Unique molecular identifiers were incorporated into TCR beta cDNA libraries to reduce PCR and sequencing biases. Every 1 to 10 million input T cells yielded approximately 500,000 cDNA molecules, meaning each molecule approximated one T cell. Patient libraries were prepared and sequenced with the same protocol used for the earlier healthy control dataset. Samples belonging to the same batch were prepared together, multiplexed and sequenced on a shared HiSeq lane. For the original study's pipeline: Raw barcoded reads were processed with MIGEC, and single-read molecular identifier groups were discarded before consensus assembly and CDR3 extraction. VDJtools was used for post-analysis of the clonotype tables, and diversity was normalized by down-sampling every dataset to the size of the smallest sample. To correct batch-related cross-sample contamination, repertoire overlap clustering matched CDR3 amino acid sequences but not nucleotide sequences. TCRdb passed the public sequencing reads through fastp at Q25 and MiXCR, retaining productive beta sequences. A single entry per CDR3 protein holds the most common genes and DNA from its merged rows. None of the V and J calls come from the authors' own analysis; TCRdb made them. For this sample there are approximately 730,000 distinct CDR3 sequences; 25% to 30% appear just once. Together, the top ten hold approximately 0.55% of the sample.

Note on this clonotype: Its antigen remains unidentified. Base qualities were left out, and no much larger clone turns up one base away.

V is pared back by 0 bases and J by 11 bases, with 14 bases lying between the germline termini. Spanning cysteine to phenylalanine, the CDR3 consists of 13 amino acids. CDR3 DNA only is kept here, 39 bases in frame from base 1. Taken from the germline V gene, the CDR1 and CDR2 loops are SGHRS and YFSETQ. The material sequenced was blood. The rearranged chain carries TRBV5-1 and TRBJ1-1; TRBD1 could be the D gene, as 5 bases match. This clonotype was sampled from a girl aged 10 to 17 with multiple sclerosis. The DNA is as follows: TGCGCCAGCAGCTTGGCCGGGAGGGGTAAGGCTTTCTTT. Its protein product is CASSLAGRGKAFF. Outside the CDR3, residues come from the reference TRBV5-1 and TRBJ1-1 proteins, so the full variable domain is: KAGVTQTPRYLIKTRGQQVTLSCSPISGHRSVSWYQQTPGQGLQFLFEYFSETQRNKGNFPGRFSGRQFSNSRSEMNVSTLELGDSALYLCASSLAGRGKAFFGQGTRLTVV.